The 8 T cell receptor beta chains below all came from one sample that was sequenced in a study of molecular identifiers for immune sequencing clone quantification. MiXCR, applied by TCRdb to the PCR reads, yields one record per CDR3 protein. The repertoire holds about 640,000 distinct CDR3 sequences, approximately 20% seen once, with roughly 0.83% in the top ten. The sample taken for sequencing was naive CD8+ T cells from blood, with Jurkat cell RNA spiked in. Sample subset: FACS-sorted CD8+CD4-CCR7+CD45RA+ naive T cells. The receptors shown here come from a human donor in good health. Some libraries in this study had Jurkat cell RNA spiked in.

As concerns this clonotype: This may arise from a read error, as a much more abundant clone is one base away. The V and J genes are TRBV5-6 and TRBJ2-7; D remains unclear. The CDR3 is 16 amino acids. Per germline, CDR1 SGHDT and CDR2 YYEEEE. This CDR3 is CASSLVGVLSSYGQYF. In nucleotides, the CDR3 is TGTGCCAGCAGCTTGGTAGGCGTCCTGAGCTCCTACGGGCAGTACTTC.

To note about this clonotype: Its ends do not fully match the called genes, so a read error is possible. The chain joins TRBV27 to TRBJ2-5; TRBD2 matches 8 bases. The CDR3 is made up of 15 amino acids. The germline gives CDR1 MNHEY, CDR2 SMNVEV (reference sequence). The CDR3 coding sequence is TGTGCCAGCAGTTTATGGCGGGGGGTGCAAGAGGCCCAGTACTTC. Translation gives CASSLWRGVQEAQYF.

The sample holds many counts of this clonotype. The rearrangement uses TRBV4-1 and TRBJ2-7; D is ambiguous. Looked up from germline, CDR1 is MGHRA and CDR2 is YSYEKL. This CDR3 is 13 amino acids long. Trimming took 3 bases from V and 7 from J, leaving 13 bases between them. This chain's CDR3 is CASSQTIGREQYF. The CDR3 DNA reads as TGCGCCAGCAGCCAGACGATTGGCAGGGAGCAGTACTTC.

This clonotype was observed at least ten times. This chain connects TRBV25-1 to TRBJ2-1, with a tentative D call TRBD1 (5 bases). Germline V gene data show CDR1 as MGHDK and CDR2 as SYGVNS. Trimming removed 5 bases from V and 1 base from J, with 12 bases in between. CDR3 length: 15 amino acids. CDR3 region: CASSSRGRSYNEQFF. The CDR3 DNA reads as TGTGCCAGCAGTTCAAGGGGAAGGTCCTACAATGAGCAGTTCTTC. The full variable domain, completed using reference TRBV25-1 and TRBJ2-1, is EADIYQTPRYLVIGTGKKITLECSQTMGHDKMYWYQQDPGMELHLIHYSYGVNSTEKGDLSSESTVSRIRTEHFPLTLESARPSHTSQYLCASSSRGRSYNEQFFGPGTRLTVL.

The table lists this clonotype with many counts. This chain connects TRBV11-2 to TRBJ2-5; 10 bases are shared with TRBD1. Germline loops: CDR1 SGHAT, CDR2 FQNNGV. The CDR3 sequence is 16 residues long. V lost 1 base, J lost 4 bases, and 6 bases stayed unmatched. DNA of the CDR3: TGTGCCAGCAGCTTAGTAATAGACAGGGGGCGAGAGACCCAGTACTTC. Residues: CASSLVIDRGRETQYF. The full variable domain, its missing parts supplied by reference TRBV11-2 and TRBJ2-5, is EAGVAQSPRYKIIEKRQSVAFWCNPISGHATLYWYQQILGQGPKLLIQFQNNGVVDDSQLPKDRFSAERLKGVDSTLKIQPAKLEDSAVYLCASSLVIDRGRETQYFGPGTRLLVL.

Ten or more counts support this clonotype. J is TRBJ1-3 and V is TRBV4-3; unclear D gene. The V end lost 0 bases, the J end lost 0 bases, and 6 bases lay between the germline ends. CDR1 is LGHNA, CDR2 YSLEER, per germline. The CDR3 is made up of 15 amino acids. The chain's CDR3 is CASSQEYSSGNTIYF. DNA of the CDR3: TGCGCCAGCAGCCAAGAATACAGCTCTGGAAACACCATATATTTT.

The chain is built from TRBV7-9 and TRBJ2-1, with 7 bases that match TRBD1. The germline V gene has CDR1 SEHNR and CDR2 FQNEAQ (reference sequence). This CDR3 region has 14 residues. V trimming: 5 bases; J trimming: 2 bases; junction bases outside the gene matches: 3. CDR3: CASSVTGAYNEQFF. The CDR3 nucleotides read TGTGCCAGCAGCGTTACAGGGGCCTACAATGAGCAGTTCTTC.

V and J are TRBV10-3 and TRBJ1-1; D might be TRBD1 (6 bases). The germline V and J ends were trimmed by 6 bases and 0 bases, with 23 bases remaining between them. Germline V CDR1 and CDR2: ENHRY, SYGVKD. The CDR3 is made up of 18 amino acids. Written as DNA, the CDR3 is TGTGCCATCAGCGTCTTTTGGGGCCGGGGGCTTATGAACACTGAAGCTTTCTTT. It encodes CAISVFWGRGLMNTEAFF.